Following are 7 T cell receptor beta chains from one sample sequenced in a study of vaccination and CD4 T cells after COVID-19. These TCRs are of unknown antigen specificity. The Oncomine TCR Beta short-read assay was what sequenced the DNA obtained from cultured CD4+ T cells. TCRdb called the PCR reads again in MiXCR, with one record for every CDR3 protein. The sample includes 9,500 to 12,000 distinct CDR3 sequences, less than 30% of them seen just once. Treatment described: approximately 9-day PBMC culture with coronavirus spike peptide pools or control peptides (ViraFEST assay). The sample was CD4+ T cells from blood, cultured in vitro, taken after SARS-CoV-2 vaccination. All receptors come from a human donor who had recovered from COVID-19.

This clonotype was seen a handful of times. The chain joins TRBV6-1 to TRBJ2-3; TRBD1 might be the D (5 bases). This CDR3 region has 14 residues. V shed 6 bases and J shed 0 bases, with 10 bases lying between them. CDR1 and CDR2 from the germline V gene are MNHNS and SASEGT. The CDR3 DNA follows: TGTGCCAGCAGACTGACAGAGAGCACAGATACGCAGTATTTT. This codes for CASRLTESTDTQYF.

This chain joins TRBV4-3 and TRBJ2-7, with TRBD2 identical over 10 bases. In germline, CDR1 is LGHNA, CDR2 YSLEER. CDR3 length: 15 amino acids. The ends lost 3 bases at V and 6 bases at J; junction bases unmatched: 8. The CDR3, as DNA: TGCGCCAGCAGCCAGACTCTAGCGGGAGTTTCCGAGCAGTACTTC. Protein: CASSQTLAGVSEQYF.

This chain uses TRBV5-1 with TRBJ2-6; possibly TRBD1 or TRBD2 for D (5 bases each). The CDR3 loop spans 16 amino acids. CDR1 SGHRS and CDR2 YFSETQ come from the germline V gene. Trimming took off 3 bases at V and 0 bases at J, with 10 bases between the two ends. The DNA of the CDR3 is TGCGCCAGCAGCTGGGGGTCAAACTCTGGGGCCAACGTCCTGACTTTC. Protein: CASSWGSNSGANVLTF.

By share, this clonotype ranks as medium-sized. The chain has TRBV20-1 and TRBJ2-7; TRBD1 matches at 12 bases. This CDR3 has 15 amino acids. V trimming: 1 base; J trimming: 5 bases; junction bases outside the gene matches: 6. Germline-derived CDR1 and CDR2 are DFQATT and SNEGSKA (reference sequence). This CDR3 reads CSARGDRGLSHEQYF. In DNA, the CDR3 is TGCAGTGCTAGAGGGGACAGGGGGCTGTCTCACGAGCAGTACTTC.

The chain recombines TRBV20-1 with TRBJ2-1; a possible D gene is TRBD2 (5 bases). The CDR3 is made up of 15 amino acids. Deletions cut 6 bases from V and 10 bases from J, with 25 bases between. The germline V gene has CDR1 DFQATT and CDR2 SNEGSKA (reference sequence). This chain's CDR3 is CSASLTINPRLEQFF. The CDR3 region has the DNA TGCAGTGCCTCCCTGACTATCAATCCCCGCCTGGAGCAGTTCTTC.

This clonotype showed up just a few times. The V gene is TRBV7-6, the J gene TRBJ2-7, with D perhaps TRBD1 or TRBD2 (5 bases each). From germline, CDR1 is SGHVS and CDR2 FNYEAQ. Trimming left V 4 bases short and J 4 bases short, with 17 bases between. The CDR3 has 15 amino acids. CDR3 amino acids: CASSYLTGTGYEQYF. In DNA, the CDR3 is TGTGCCAGCAGCTACCTGACCGGGACGGGTTACGAGCAGTACTTC. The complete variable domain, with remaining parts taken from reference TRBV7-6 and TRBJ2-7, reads GAGVSQSPRYKVTKRGQDVALRCDPISGHVSLYWYRQALGQGPEFLTYFNYEAQQDKSGLPNDRFSAERPEGSISTLTIQRTEQRDSAMYRCASSYLTGTGYEQYFGPGTRLTVT.

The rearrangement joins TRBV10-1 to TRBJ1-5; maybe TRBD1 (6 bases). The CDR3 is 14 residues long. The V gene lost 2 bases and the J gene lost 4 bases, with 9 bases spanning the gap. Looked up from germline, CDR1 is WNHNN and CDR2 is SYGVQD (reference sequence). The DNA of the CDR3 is TGCGCCAGCAGTGAGGGCACAGGGAATCAGCCCCAGCATTTT. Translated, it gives CASSEGTGNQPQHF.